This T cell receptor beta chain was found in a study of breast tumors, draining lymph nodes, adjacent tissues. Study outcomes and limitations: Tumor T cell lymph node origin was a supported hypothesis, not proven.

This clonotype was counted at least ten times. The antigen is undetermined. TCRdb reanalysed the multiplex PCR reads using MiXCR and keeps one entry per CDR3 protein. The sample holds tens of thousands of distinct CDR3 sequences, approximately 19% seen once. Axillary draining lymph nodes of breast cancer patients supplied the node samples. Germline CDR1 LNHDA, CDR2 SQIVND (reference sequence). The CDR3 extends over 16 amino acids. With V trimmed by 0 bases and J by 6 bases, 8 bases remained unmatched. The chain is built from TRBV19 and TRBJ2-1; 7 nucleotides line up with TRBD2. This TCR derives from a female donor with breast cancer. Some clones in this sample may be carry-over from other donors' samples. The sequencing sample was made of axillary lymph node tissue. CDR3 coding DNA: TGTGCCAGTAGTATAGACCCATTTAGCGGGTCCAATGAGCAGTTCTTC. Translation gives CASSIDPFSGSNEQFF.